A selection of T cell receptor beta chains follows, all from one sample in a study of CD8 T cells in ankylosing spondylitis. One entry per CDR3 protein, called by TCRdb with MiXCR from the 5' RACE reads. The data contain 300,000 to 400,000 distinct CDR3 sequences, around a tenth of them singletons. The sample consisted of blood, either unsorted or a sorted T cell fraction (not recorded which). All receptors come from a female donor with ankylosing spondylitis or in good health (not recorded which). Each CDR3 is given with its conserved first and last residue. The order of the fields is clone size, D gene, J gene, V gene, CDR3 protein, CDR3 DNA. D genes are given only for firm matches. A clone size is listed for some rows: how often the clone was seen (once, few, many), or a class if it is expanded.

many,TRBD2,TRBJ2-7,TRBV28,CASSLRGRAYEQYF,TGTGCCAGCAGTTTACGGGGGAGGGCGTACGAGCAGTACTTC
many,TRBD1,TRBJ2-5,TRBV5-6,CASRWGQGKQETQYF,TGTGCCAGCAGATGGGGACAGGGAAAGCAAGAGACCCAGTACTTC
few,TRBD1,TRBJ1-2,TRBV7-8,CASSQTGGDGYTF,TGTGCCAGCAGCCAGACAGGGGGCGATGGCTACACCTTC
many,TRBD1,TRBJ1-5,TRBV20-1,CSAGQRISPTQPQHF,TGCAGTGCGGGACAGCGTATTTCCCCCACGCAGCCCCAGCATTTT
few,TRBD1,TRBJ2-5,TRBV5-1,CASSQHPDRVETQYF,TGCGCCAGCAGCCAACATCCTGACAGGGTCGAGACCCAGTACTTC
many,.,TRBJ1-5,TRBV10-3,CAISESGGPNQPQHF,TGTGCCATCAGTGAGTCCGGGGGGCCCAATCAGCCCCAGCATTTT
.,.,TRBJ1-2,TRBV12-3/TRBV12-4,CASTALIDSPDGYTF,TGTGCCAGCACCGCCCTGATTGACAGTCCTGATGGCTACACCTTC
many,TRBD1,TRBJ2-2,TRBV20-1,CSAPQDRVFYTGELFF,TGCAGTGCACCTCAGGACAGGGTCTTTTACACCGGGGAGCTGTTTTTT
many,.,TRBJ2-1,TRBV5-1,CASKSREAEQFF,TGCGCCAGCAAGTCGAGGGAGGCTGAGCAGTTCTTC
.,.,TRBJ2-1,TRBV18,CASSPQGSSGNEQFF,TGTGCCAGCTCACCCCAGGGAAGTTCGGGCAATGAGCAGTTCTTC
few,.,TRBJ1-4,TRBV9,CASSVDDSRRGEKLFF,TGTGCCAGCAGCGTAGATGACAGCCGCCGAGGGGAAAAACTGTTTTTT
many,TRBD1,TRBJ1-2,TRBV12-3/TRBV12-4,CASSLLSGQGRNYGYTF,TGTGCCAGCAGTTTACTGTCGGGACAGGGCCGTAACTATGGCTACACCTTC
many,TRBD1,TRBJ2-1,TRBV20-1,CSASKRGLDEQFF,TGCAGTGCTAGTAAGAGGGGGCTTGATGAGCAGTTCTTC
many,TRBD2,TRBJ2-1,TRBV10-3,CAISVVQRGGGEQFF,TGTGCCATCAGTGTAGTCCAGCGGGGGGGCGGTGAGCAGTTCTTC
many,TRBD2,TRBJ2-1,TRBV4-2,CASSPYREGEQFF,TGTGCCAGCAGCCCATACCGGGAGGGTGAGCAGTTCTTC
.,.,TRBJ2-1,TRBV5-1,CASSLEGSGANNEQFF,TGCGCCAGCAGCTTGGAGGGCAGTGGGGCAAACAATGAGCAGTTCTTC
many,.,TRBJ2-7,TRBV5-1,CASSLEAGGEQYF,TGCGCCAGCAGCTTGGAGGCGGGCGGGGAGCAGTACTTC
many,.,TRBJ1-1,TRBV27,CASSLSGRVNTEAFF,TGTGCCAGCAGTTTATCTGGCAGGGTGAACACTGAAGCTTTCTTT
.,TRBD1,TRBJ2-1,TRBV20-1,CSATHRQGNEQFF,TGCAGTGCCACCCACCGACAGGGCAATGAGCAGTTCTTC
many,.,TRBJ1-4,TRBV7-9,CASSRTQTGEKLFF,TGTGCCAGCAGCCGGACCCAAACGGGTGAAAAACTGTTTTTT
many,.,TRBJ2-2,TRBV10-1,CASSDEGTNTGELFF,TGCGCCAGCAGTGATGAGGGAACGAACACCGGGGAGCTGTTTTTT
few,.,TRBJ1-5,TRBV20-1,CSAPLGVQQPQHF,TGCAGTGCCCCCCTCGGGGTACAGCAGCCCCAGCATTTT
many,.,TRBJ2-7,TRBV20-1,CSARVSSSYEQYF,TGCAGTGCTAGAGTCTCGAGCTCCTACGAGCAGTACTTC
.,.,TRBJ1-5,TRBV28,CASSLRRFYSNQPQHF,TGTGCCAGCAGTTTAAGGCGGTTCTATAGCAATCAGCCCCAGCATTTT
many,.,TRBJ2-1,TRBV11-2,CASSFFGFEQFF,TGTGCCAGCAGCTTCTTCGGGTTCGAGCAGTTCTTC
few,.,TRBJ2-7,TRBV18,CASSPPSAREQYF,TGTGCCAGCTCACCACCTTCAGCCCGCGAGCAGTACTTC
many,.,TRBJ1-4,TRBV29-1,CSVEVPPTNEKLFF,TGCAGCGTTGAAGTTCCCCCAACTAATGAAAAACTGTTTTTT
few,.,TRBJ1-6,TRBV7-8,CASSDTRGVDSPLHF,TGTGCCAGCAGCGACACCCGGGGTGTCGATTCACCCCTCCACTTT
many,TRBD1,TRBJ2-7,TRBV5-1,CASSVTGGYEQYF,TGCGCCAGCAGCGTCACAGGGGGCTACGAGCAGTACTTC
.,.,TRBJ2-3,TRBV25-1,CASIEGGTDTQYF,TGTGCCAGCATTGAAGGGGGCACAGATACGCAGTATTTT
.,.,TRBJ1-2,TRBV6-1,CASSERTATYGYTF,TGTGCCAGCAGTGAAAGGACCGCTACCTATGGCTACACCTTC
.,TRBD1,TRBJ1-2,TRBV6-1,CASSDRDRAGYTF,TGTGCCAGCAGTGATAGGGACAGGGCCGGCTACACCTTC
few,.,TRBJ1-4,TRBV4-2,CASSPATATMVVYEKLFF,TGTGCCAGCAGCCCAGCAACAGCGACAATGGTGGTTTATGAAAAACTGTTTTTT
many,.,TRBJ2-5,TRBV5-6,CASSLPSRTVQETQYF,TGTGCCAGCAGCTTGCCCTCTCGGACAGTACAAGAGACCCAGTACTTC
.,TRBD1,TRBJ2-1,TRBV5-1,CASSSTPDRYNEQFF,TGCGCCAGCAGCTCCACTCCGGACAGGTACAATGAGCAGTTCTTC
many,TRBD1,TRBJ1-1,TRBV5-1,CASSLVSGGTEAFF,TGCGCCAGCAGCTTGGTTTCAGGGGGCACTGAAGCTTTCTTT
few,.,TRBJ1-1,TRBV28,CASTSIDREAFF,TGTGCCAGCACGAGCATTGACAGGGAAGCTTTCTTT
few,.,TRBJ2-3,TRBV5-5,CASSFFGDTQYF,TGTGCCAGCAGTTTTTTTGGGGATACGCAGTATTTT
many,.,TRBJ2-7,TRBV10-3,CAIGFTLSYEQYF,TGTGCCATCGGGTTTACCCTCTCCTACGAGCAGTACTTC
.,.,TRBJ1-6,TRBV3-1,CASSDRARRSPLHF,TGTGCCAGCAGCGACCGGGCCCGGAGGTCACCCCTCCACTTT
many,.,TRBJ1-5,TRBV15,CATSRQDYNQPQHF,TGTGCCACCAGCAGGCAGGACTACAATCAGCCCCAGCATTTT
few,.,TRBJ2-2,TRBV7-2,CASSPGFSTGEFGELFF,TGTGCCAGCAGCCCGGGGTTTTCGACTGGGGAGTTTGGGGAGCTGTTTTTT
many,.,TRBJ2-3,TRBV15,CATSGNTDTQYF,TGTGCCACCAGCGGAAACACAGATACGCAGTATTTT
many,TRBD1,TRBJ1-4,TRBV29-1,CGVRDRVDLKEKLFF,TGCGGAGTACGGGACAGGGTGGATTTGAAAGAAAAACTGTTTTTT
few,.,TRBJ2-7,TRBV3-1,CASSQPGRSSYEQYF,TGTGCCAGCAGCCAACCGGGACGCTCTTCCTACGAGCAGTACTTC
many,TRBD2,TRBJ2-7,TRBV5-1,CASSGGAGGPYQEQYF,TGCGCCAGCAGCGGCGGAGCGGGAGGCCCTTATCAGGAGCAGTACTTC
few,TRBD1,TRBJ2-7,TRBV20-1,CSATDRGSYEQYF,TGCAGTGCTACCGACAGGGGAAGCTACGAGCAGTACTTC
few,.,TRBJ2-7,TRBV7-2,CASSFTSPYEQYF,TGTGCCAGCAGCTTCACGTCCCCCTACGAGCAGTACTTC
few,TRBD1,TRBJ1-2,TRBV5-1,CASSLLGDRDAGGYTF,TGCGCCAGCAGCCTACTCGGCGACAGGGACGCGGGGGGCTACACCTTC
many,.,TRBJ2-5,TRBV24-1,CATVGAEETQYF,TGTGCCACCGTTGGGGCCGAAGAGACCCAGTACTTC
many,.,TRBJ1-2,TRBV7-9,CAGGKDYGYTF,TGTGCGGGGGGTAAAGACTATGGCTACACCTTC
many,.,TRBJ1-1,TRBV6-1,CASSRLDRNTEAFF,TGTGCCAGCAGTCGCCTAGACCGGAACACTGAAGCTTTCTTT
.,.,TRBJ2-1,TRBV29-1,CSVQRARAGISTSGNEQFF,TGCAGCGTTCAAAGGGCCAGGGCGGGCATAAGTACCAGTGGCAATGAGCAGTTCTTC
many,.,TRBJ2-1,TRBV20-1,CSARTPSSYNEQFF,TGCAGTGCTCGGACTCCCAGCTCCTACAATGAGCAGTTCTTC